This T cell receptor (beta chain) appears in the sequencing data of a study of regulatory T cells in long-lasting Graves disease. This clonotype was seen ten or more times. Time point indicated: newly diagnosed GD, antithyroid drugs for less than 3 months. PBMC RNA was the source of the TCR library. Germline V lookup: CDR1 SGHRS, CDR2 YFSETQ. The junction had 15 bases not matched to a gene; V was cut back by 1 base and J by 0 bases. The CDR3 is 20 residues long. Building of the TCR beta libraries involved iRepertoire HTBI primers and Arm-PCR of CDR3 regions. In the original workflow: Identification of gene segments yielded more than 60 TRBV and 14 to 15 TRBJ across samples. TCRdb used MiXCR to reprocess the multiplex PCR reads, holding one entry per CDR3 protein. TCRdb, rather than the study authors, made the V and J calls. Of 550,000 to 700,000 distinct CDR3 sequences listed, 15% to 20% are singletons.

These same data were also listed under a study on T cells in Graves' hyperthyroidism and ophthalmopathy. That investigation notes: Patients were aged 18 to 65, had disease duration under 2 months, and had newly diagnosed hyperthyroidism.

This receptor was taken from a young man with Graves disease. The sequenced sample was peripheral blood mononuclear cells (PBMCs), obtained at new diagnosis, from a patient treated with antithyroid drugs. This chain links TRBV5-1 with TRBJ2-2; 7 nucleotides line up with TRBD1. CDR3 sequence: CASSLKWIVGTDTNTGELFF. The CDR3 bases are TGCGCCAGCAGCTTGAAGTGGATTGTAGGGACAGATACGAACACCGGGGAGCTGTTTTTT.